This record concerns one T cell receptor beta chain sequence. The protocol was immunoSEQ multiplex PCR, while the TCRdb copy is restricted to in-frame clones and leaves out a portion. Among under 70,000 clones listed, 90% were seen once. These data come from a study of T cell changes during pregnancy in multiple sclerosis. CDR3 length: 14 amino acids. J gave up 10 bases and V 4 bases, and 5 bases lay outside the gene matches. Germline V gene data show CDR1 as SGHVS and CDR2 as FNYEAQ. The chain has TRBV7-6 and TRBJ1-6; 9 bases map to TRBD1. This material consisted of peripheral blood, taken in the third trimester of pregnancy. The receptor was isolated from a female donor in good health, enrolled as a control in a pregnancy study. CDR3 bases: TGTGCCAGCAGCTCGGGACAGGGAGGCTCACCCCTCCACTTT. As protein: CASSSGQGGSPLHF.